The sequence of this T cell receptor (beta chain) was determined in a study of Tregs in tolerant kidney transplant recipients. The study's findings and limits: In tolerant patients, donor-specific Tregs outgrew total Tregs, suggesting antigen-driven expansion. For some patients, primers changed over time, blocking nucleotide-level comparison.

With regard to this clone: Its matching antigen is unknown.

TCRdb keeps only in-frame clones here, not all; method: immunoSEQ multiplex PCR. Of approximately 66,000 clones listed, 80% to 90% are singletons. Germline CDR1 SGHRS, CDR2 YFSETQ. The V and J ends lost 0 bases and 5 bases respectively, with 5 bases between them. The CDR3 covers 12 residues. The receptor comes from a human donor who received a combined kidney and bone marrow transplant. This chain uses TRBV5-1 with TRBJ1-1, with D unclear. This sample comprised Tregs from blood, obtained before the transplant. The CDR3 DNA sequence: TGCGCCAGCAGCTTGGTAGGGACTGAAGCTTTCTTT. Its protein is CASSLVGTEAFF.